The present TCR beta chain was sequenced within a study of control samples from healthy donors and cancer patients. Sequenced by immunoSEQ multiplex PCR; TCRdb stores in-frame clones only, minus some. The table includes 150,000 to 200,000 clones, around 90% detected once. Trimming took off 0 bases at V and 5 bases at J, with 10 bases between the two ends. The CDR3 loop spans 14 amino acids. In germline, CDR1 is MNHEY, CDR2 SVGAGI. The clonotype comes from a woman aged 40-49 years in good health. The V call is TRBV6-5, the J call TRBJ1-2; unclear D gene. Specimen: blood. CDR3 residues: CASSYSSRSYGYTF. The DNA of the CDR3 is TGTGCCAGCAGTTACTCGAGCAGGTCATATGGCTACACCTTC.